The rows below give T cell receptor beta chains drawn from one sample of a study of cytomegalovirus exposure and HLA in healthy donors. Profiled with immunoSEQ multiplex PCR; TCRdb holds only in-frame clones, not every one. In the table there are more than 150,000 clones, approximately 71% of which are singletons. The source material was PBMCs. These receptors all come from a middle-aged woman in good health and CMV-seropositive. Both conserved end residues are part of each CDR3. Fields, in order: D gene, J gene, clone size, V gene, CDR3 DNA, CDR3 protein. D genes are given only for firm matches. Some rows have no size entry. The others give once, few or many, or a class for an expanded clone.

D gene: .
J gene: TRBJ2-1
clone size: few
V gene: TRBV6-4
CDR3 DNA: TGTGCCAGCAGTGACTCTAGCGGCTCCTACAATGAGCAGTTCTTC
CDR3 protein: CASSDSSGSYNEQFF

D gene: .
J gene: TRBJ2-3
clone size: .
V gene: TRBV7-2
CDR3 DNA: TGTGCCAGCAGCTTAGTGTCGCTAGCCCCAGATACGCAGTATTTT
CDR3 protein: CASSLVSLAPDTQYF

D gene: TRBD1
J gene: TRBJ2-7
clone size: .
V gene: TRBV14
CDR3 DNA: TGTGCCAGCAGCCAAGGGGTGCTCGCAGGGGGCTCGTACGAGCAGTACTTC
CDR3 protein: CASSQGVLAGGSYEQYF

D gene: .
J gene: TRBJ1-4
clone size: .
V gene: TRBV7-9
CDR3 DNA: TGTGCCAGCAGCTTAGGACAGGAGTATGAAAAACTGTTTTTT
CDR3 protein: CASSLGQEYEKLFF

D gene: TRBD1
J gene: TRBJ2-3
clone size: .
V gene: TRBV4-1
CDR3 DNA: TGCGCCAGCAGCCAGTGGACAGGGAGCCCCACAGATACGCAGTATTTT
CDR3 protein: CASSQWTGSPTDTQYF

D gene: TRBD1
J gene: TRBJ2-2
clone size: .
V gene: TRBV15
CDR3 DNA: TGTGCCACCAGCAGGCCCCCAGGGGGCACCGGGGAGCTGTTTTTT
CDR3 protein: CATSRPPGGTGELFF

D gene: TRBD2
J gene: TRBJ2-7
clone size: few
V gene: TRBV6-1
CDR3 DNA: TGTGCCAGCAGTGTACTAGCGGGATTCTACGAGCAGTACTTC
CDR3 protein: CASSVLAGFYEQYF

D gene: .
J gene: TRBJ1-1
clone size: .
V gene: TRBV18
CDR3 DNA: TGTGCCAGCTCACCACGGGTTGACAGAATGAACACTGAAGCTTTCTTT
CDR3 protein: CASSPRVDRMNTEAFF

D gene: TRBD1
J gene: TRBJ1-1
clone size: .
V gene: TRBV7-9
CDR3 DNA: TGTGCCAGCAGCTTAGTCCGGGGACAGGGAGGCACTGAAGCTTTCTTT
CDR3 protein: CASSLVRGQGGTEAFF

D gene: TRBD2
J gene: TRBJ2-1
clone size: .
V gene: TRBV6-5
CDR3 DNA: TGTGCCAGCAGTTACTCGGGACTAAGTGAGCAGTTCTTC
CDR3 protein: CASSYSGLSEQFF

D gene: .
J gene: TRBJ2-1
clone size: .
V gene: TRBV5-6
CDR3 DNA: TGTGCCAGCAGCCCCCCTGCAGGGTACTACAATGAGCAGTTCTTC
CDR3 protein: CASSPPAGYYNEQFF

D gene: .
J gene: TRBJ1-2
clone size: once
V gene: TRBV5-4
CDR3 DNA: TGTGCCAGCAGCTTGGATACAGGGTACGGCTACACCTTC
CDR3 protein: CASSLDTGYGYTF

D gene: .
J gene: TRBJ2-5
clone size: .
V gene: TRBV27
CDR3 DNA: TGTGCCAGCAGTTTATATACGGCGACTAGTAGATTAGAGACCCAGTACTTC
CDR3 protein: CASSLYTATSRLETQYF

D gene: TRBD1
J gene: TRBJ1-4
clone size: .
V gene: TRBV18
CDR3 DNA: TGTGCCAGCTCACCACCCGGGACAGCTGAAAAACTGTTTTTT
CDR3 protein: CASSPPGTAEKLFF

D gene: TRBD2
J gene: TRBJ2-1
clone size: .
V gene: TRBV11-2
CDR3 DNA: TGTGCCAGCAGCTTAGGCCTAGCGGGGCGAGATGAGCAGTTCTTC
CDR3 protein: CASSLGLAGRDEQFF

D gene: TRBD2
J gene: TRBJ2-7
clone size: .
V gene: TRBV28
CDR3 DNA: TGTGCCAGCAGTTTAGGGACTAGGGTTTTAGGGGAGCAGTACTTC
CDR3 protein: CASSLGTRVLGEQYF

D gene: TRBD1
J gene: TRBJ2-1
clone size: .
V gene: TRBV7-3
CDR3 DNA: TGTGCCAGCAGCCTCGCCGGGACAGACTACAATGAGCAGTTCTTC
CDR3 protein: CASSLAGTDYNEQFF

D gene: TRBD1
J gene: TRBJ2-1
clone size: .
V gene: TRBV11-2
CDR3 DNA: TGTGCCAGCAGCTTAAGAGGGGCTCCGGGACAGGGCTCGAAGGAGCAGTTCTTC
CDR3 protein: CASSLRGAPGQGSKEQFF

D gene: .
J gene: TRBJ1-2
clone size: .
V gene: TRBV19
CDR3 DNA: TGTGCCAGTAACCCTAACCCCGGGAGCTACTATGGCTACACCTTC
CDR3 protein: CASNPNPGSYYGYTF

D gene: TRBD1
J gene: TRBJ1-5
clone size: few
V gene: TRBV2
CDR3 DNA: TGTGCCAGCGGACAGGGACGATATAGCAATCAGCCCCAGCATTTT
CDR3 protein: CASGQGRYSNQPQHF

D gene: .
J gene: TRBJ2-7
clone size: .
V gene: TRBV27
CDR3 DNA: TGTGCCAGCAGTTTTTCGGGCTACGAGCAGTACTTC
CDR3 protein: CASSFSGYEQYF

D gene: TRBD2
J gene: TRBJ2-3
clone size: .
V gene: TRBV11-2
CDR3 DNA: TGTGCCAGCAGCTTCAGCGGCGGGAGACTCACAGATACGCAGTATTTT
CDR3 protein: CASSFSGGRLTDTQYF

D gene: TRBD2
J gene: TRBJ2-7
clone size: .
V gene: TRBV2
CDR3 DNA: TGTGCCAGCAGGGAAGGACTAGTACGTTACGAGCAGTACTTC
CDR3 protein: CASREGLVRYEQYF

D gene: .
J gene: TRBJ1-5
clone size: .
V gene: TRBV25-1
CDR3 DNA: TGTGCCAGCAGCGATACAACCAAAATAAATCAGCCCCAGCATTTT
CDR3 protein: CASSDTTKINQPQHF

D gene: TRBD1
J gene: TRBJ1-4
clone size: .
V gene: TRBV28
CDR3 DNA: TGTGCCAGCAGCAGGACAGGGCCTGAAAAACTGTTTTTT
CDR3 protein: CASSRTGPEKLFF

D gene: .
J gene: TRBJ2-7
clone size: .
V gene: TRBV7-9
CDR3 DNA: TGTGCCAGCAGAAGAGTCTGGGAGACTAGAGCTTACGAGCAGTACTTC
CDR3 protein: CASRRVWETRAYEQYF

D gene: .
J gene: TRBJ2-1
clone size: .
V gene: TRBV5-1
CDR3 DNA: TGCGCCAGCAGCTTAGCAGGGATATCCTACAATGAGCAGTTCTTC
CDR3 protein: CASSLAGISYNEQFF

D gene: TRBD2
J gene: TRBJ2-6
clone size: .
V gene: TRBV4-2
CDR3 DNA: TGTGCCAGCAGCCAAGATGTCACTAGCGCCTTCTACTCTGGGGCCAACGTCCTGACTTTC
CDR3 protein: CASSQDVTSAFYSGANVLTF

D gene: .
J gene: TRBJ1-2
clone size: .
V gene: TRBV28
CDR3 DNA: TGTGCCAGCACCCCCCTCGCGGGAGGCTACACCTTC
CDR3 protein: CASTPLAGGYTF

D gene: .
J gene: TRBJ2-7
clone size: .
V gene: TRBV14
CDR3 DNA: TGTGCCAGCAGCCAAGTATCCCTACCCACCTACGAGCAGTACTTC
CDR3 protein: CASSQVSLPTYEQYF

D gene: .
J gene: TRBJ2-5
clone size: .
V gene: TRBV15
CDR3 DNA: TGTGCCACTGGAAGGGGGGGGGACGAGACCCAGTACTTC
CDR3 protein: CATGRGGDETQYF